The clone carrying this TCR beta chain was picked up many times. The sample comes from a study of T-cell reconstitution after alpha-beta-depleted transplantation in children. Germline-derived CDR1 and CDR2 are SQVTM and ANQGSEA. This CDR3 has 12 amino acids. With V trimmed by 7 bases and J by 4 bases, 4 bases remained unmatched. Preparation of the TCRbeta library involved a method that used unique molecular identifiers. Each CDR3 protein gets one entry after TCRdb re-called the PCR reads with MiXCR. Among 200,000 or so distinct CDR3 sequences, approximately 6% were seen once, and the ten largest hold roughly 4.8%.

The clonotype comes from a girl in the first two years of life with combined immunodeficiency, due to receive a stem cell transplant. The material sequenced was PBMCs, taken before TCRalphabeta/CD19-depleted stem cell transplant. The chain couples TRBV29-1 to TRBJ2-7; 10 bases fit TRBD1. CDR3 sequence reads: CSGGTGAYEQYF. The CDR3 DNA is TGCAGCGGAGGGACAGGGGCTTACGAGCAGTACTTC.